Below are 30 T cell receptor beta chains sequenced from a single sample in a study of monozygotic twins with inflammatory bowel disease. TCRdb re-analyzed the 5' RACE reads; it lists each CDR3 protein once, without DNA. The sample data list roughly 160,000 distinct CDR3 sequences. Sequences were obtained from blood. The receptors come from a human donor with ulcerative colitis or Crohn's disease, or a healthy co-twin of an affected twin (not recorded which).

CDR3 residues: CASSPPAGAGTDTQYF. The J gene is TRBJ2-3, the V gene TRBV5-4; absent DNA, TCRdb's TRBD2 call cannot be checked. Germline CDR1 reads SGHNT; CDR2 reads YYREEE (reference sequence). The CDR3 extends over 16 amino acids.

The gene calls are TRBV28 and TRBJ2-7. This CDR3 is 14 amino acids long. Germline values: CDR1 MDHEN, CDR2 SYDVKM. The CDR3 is CATDRPTESYEQYF.

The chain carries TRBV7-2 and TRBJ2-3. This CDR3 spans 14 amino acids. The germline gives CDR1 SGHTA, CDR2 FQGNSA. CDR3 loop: CASSSGWGTDTQYF. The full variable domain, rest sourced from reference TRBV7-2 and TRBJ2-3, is GAGVSQSPSNKVTEKGKDVELRCDPISGHTALYWYRQSLGQGLEFLIYFQGNSAPDKSGLPSDRFSAERTGGSVSTLTIQRTQQEDSAVYLCASSSGWGTDTQYFGPGTRLTVL.

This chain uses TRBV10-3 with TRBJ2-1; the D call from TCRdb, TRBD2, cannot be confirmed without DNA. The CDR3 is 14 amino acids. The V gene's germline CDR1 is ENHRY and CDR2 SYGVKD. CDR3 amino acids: CAISVGEGGREQFF.

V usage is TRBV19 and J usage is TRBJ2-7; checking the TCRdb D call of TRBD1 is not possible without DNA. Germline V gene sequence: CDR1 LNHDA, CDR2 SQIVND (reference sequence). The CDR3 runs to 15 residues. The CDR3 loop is CASSTNRDPFYEQYF.

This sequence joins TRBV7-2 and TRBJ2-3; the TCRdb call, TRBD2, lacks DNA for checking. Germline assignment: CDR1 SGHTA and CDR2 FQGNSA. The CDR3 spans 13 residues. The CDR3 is CASERRGTDTQYF.

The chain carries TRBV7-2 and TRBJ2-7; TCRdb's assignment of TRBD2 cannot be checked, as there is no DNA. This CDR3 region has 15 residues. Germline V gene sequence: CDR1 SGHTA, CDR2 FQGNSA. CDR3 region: CASSLNSGGVYEQYF.

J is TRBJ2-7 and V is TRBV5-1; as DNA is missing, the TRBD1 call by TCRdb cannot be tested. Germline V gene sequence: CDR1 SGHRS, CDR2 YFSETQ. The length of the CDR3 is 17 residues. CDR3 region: CASSLILTGTGGYEQYF. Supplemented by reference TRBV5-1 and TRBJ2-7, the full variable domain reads KAGVTQTPRYLIKTRGQQVTLSCSPISGHRSVSWYQQTPGQGLQFLFEYFSETQRNKGNFPGRFSGRQFSNSRSEMNVSTLELGDSALYLCASSLILTGTGGYEQYFGPGTRLTVT.

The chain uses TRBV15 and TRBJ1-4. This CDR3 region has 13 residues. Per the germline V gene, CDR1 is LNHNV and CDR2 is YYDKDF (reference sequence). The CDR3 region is CATHLIGNEKLFF.

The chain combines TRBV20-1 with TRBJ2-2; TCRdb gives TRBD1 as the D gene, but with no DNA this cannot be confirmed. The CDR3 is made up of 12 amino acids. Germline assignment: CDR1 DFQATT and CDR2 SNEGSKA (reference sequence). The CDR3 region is CSAHRGRGELFF.

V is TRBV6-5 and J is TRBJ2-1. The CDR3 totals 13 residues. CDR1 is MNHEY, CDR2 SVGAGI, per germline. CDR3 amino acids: CASSYSEYNEQFF.

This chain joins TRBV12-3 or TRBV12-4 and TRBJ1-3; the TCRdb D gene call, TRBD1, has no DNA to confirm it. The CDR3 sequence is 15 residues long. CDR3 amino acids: CASSFTGGTGNTIYF.

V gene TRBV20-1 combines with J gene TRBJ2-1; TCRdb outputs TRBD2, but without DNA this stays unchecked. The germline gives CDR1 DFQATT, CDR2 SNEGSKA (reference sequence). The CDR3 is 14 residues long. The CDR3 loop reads CSAPPGGNYNEQFF.

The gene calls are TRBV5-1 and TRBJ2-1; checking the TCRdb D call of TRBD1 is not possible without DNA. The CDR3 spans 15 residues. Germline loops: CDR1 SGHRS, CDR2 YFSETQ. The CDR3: CASSPTGALGNEQFF.

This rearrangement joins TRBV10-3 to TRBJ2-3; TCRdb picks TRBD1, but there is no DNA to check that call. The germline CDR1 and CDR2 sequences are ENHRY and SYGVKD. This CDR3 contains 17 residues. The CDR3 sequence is CAISDPRGGARTDTQYF.

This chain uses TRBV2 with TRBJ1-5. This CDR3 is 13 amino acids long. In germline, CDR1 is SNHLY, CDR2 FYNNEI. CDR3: CATSREGGQPQHF.

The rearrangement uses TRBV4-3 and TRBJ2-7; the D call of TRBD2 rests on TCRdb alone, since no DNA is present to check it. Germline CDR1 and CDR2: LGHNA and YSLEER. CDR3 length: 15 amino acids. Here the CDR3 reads CASSQDPSGGYEQYF.

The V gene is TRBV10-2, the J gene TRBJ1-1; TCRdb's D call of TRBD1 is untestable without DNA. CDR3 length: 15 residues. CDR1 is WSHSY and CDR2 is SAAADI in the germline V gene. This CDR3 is CASSVTGGAYTEAFF.

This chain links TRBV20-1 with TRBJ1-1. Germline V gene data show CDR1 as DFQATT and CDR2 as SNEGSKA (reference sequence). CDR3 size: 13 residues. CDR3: CSARVWSGTEAFF.

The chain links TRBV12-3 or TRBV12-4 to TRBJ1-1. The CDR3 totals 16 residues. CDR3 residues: CASTTGWGLSHTEAFF.

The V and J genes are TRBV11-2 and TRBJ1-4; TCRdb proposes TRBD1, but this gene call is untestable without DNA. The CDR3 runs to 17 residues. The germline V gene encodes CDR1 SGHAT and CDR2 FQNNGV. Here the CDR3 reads CASSLDSGAGYNEKLFF.

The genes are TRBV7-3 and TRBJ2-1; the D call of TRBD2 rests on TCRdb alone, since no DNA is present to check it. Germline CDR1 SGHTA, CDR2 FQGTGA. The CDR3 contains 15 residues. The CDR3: CASSPLAGVRNEQFF.

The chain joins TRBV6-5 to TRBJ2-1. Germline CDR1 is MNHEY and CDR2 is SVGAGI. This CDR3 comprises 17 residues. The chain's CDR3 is CASSYSPRPSSYNEQFF.

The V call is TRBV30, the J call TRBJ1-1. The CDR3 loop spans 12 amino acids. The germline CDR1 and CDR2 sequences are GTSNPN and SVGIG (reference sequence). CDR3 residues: CAWSLGRAEAFF.

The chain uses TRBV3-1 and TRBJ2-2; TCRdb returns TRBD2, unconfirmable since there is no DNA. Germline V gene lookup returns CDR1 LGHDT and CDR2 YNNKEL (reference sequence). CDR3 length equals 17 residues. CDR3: CASSQDAGSWNTGELFF.

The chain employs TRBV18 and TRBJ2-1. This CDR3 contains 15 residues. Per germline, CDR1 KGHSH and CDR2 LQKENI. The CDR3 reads CASSPPGLSYNEQFF.

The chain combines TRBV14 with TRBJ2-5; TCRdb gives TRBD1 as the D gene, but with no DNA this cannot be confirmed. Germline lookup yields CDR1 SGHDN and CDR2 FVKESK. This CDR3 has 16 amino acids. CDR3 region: CASSQTGTGAQETQYF.

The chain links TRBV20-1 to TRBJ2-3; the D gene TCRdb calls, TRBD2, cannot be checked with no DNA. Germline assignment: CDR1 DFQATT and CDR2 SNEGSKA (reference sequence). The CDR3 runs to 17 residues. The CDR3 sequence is CSARRSGGGASTDTQYF.

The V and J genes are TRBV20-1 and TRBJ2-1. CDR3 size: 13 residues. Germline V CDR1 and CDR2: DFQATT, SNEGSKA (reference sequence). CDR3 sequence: CSAVDSSYNEQFF.

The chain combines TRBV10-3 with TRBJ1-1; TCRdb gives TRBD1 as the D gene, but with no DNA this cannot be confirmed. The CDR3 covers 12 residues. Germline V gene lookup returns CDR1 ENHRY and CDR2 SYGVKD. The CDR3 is CAIKKGGEEAFF.